This record looks at one T cell receptor (beta chain) sequence and its context. Its antigen is still unknown. Base quality data are lacking; no much larger clone is found one base away. The germline V gene provides CDR1 SGHRS and CDR2 YFSETQ. The cysteine opens and the phenylalanine closes a CDR3 of 12 amino acids. Here the CDR3 DNA is all that survives: 36 bases in frame from base 1. V loses 0 bases of germline sequence and J loses 4 bases, and the interval between the two ends is 4 bases. Receptor amplification or capture employed the immunoSEQ multiplex PCR assay. Adaptive Biotechnologies handled the TCRB amplification, library preparation, sequencing and preliminary bioinformatics at Survey level resolution. Processing in the source paper ran as follows. In R, clonality was calculated as 1 minus the normalized Shannon entropy, and the Gini index was computed using the R package ineq. To get the overlap score, the summed counts of shared sequences were divided by the total counts of all sequences in both of the compared samples. Shared-clonotype significance used Fisher's exact test assuming a theoretical repertoire of 10^7 TCRB sequences. Here the immuneACCESS table is served through TCRdb, limited to in-frame sequences with V and J called. Missing clones are a known gap in these copies; in checked studies unresolved V genes cover under half, and the rest lacks a known reason. The V and J calls and the clone size are those of that table, but D and trimming were determined from the DNA. The sample includes under 15,000 clones, with 60% to 80% observed a single time. Roughly 0.45% of the sample belongs to the ten largest clones.

The data are from a study of follicular helper T cells after annual influenza vaccination (TCRdb year 2017). About the full investigation: After each seasonal influenza vaccination, blood samples were collected on days 0, 7 and 28. To study recall of cTfh clones, some subjects were followed across successive annual vaccinations spanning the 2013-2014, 2014-2015 and 2015-2016 seasons. One week after vaccination, a second recruited cohort of roughly 12 subjects (Table S1) displayed a similar ICOS+CD38+ cTfh response. Multi-year samples were available from six subjects, with four subjects covering two vaccination seasons and two subjects covering three seasons. The 2015 samples were processed right after collection, while the 2013-2014 samples were cryopreserved. Paper-wide results and their limitations: Rare clonotypes could not be sampled because productive TCRB sequences were recovered from only about 10-21% of the analyzed cells. Day 7 ICOS+CD38+ clones were most often found later in ICOS-CD38- cTfh, suggesting that subset may serve as a memory reservoir. ICOS+CD38+ cTfh clonality correlated with the frequency of that population, and its change correlated with the change in circulating plasmablast frequency. In evaluating whether influenza clones were enriched, the possibility that the far larger non-cTfh compartments were undersampled could not be ruled out. Successive annual vaccinations recalled a recurrent oligoclonal ICOS+CD38+ cTfh response that contained tetramer and AIM influenza-specific clonotypes.

This sample's time point label indicates: 2014-2015 season, pre-vaccination. Adults were given seasonal inactivated influenza vaccine (Fluvarix), and sorted blood CD4 subsets were followed by TCRB sequencing before and after vaccination. To be eligible, subjects had to be community-dwelling and could not have received an influenza vaccine during the previous 6 months. Influenza vaccine contraindications, substance abuse, HIV/AIDS, active malignancy, immunomodulatory medication and active illness such as respiratory infection were included among the exclusion criteria. At each time point, roughly 35 to 100 mL of blood was collected. Ficoll-Paque PLUS or SepMate separation was used to isolate PBMC. As a non-Tfh comparison subset, CXCR5- memory CD4 T cells were sorted. Cell subsets were sorted from PBMC on a BD FACS Aria before DNA extraction.

The chain is encoded by TRBV5-1 joined to TRBJ1-2; the D gene assignment is ambiguous. This TCR was sampled from an adult who received the influenza vaccine. The sample in question was CXCR5- memory CD4+ T cells sorted from blood, obtained on the day of influenza vaccination. The sample's cell subset or site label, decoded: CXCR5- memory CD4 T cells. The DNA sequence is as follows: TGCGCCAGCAGCTTGGGGTCCTATGGCTACACCTTC. This translates into CASSLGSYGYTF.